One and the same sample provided the 29 T cell receptor beta chains below, sequenced in a study of radiation and T cells in renal cell carcinoma. Profiled with immunoSEQ multiplex PCR; TCRdb holds only in-frame clones, not every one. Of around 99,000 clones in the sample, approximately 80% were seen once. Time point specified: blood 4 weeks post-SBRT, at nephrectomy. Described treatment: 15 Gy SBRT to primary tumor, nephrectomy 4 weeks later. The specimen comprised blood, sampled from a patient whose treatment included radiotherapy and nephrectomy. These receptor sequences come from a man in his 60s with renal cell carcinoma.

This chain uses TRBV5-1 with TRBJ1-1; the match to TRBD1 covers 7 bases. Germline lookup yields CDR1 SGHRS and CDR2 YFSETQ. V lost 3 bases, J lost 1 base, and 3 bases stayed unmatched. This CDR3 is 14 amino acids long. CDR3 region: CASSWGQTNTEAFF. DNA of the CDR3: TGCGCCAGCAGCTGGGGACAGACGAACACTGAAGCTTTCTTT.

The chain recombines TRBV7-2 with TRBJ2-7; 7 bases are shared with TRBD1. CDR1 is SGHTA and CDR2 is FQGNSA in the germline V gene. The trim removed 6 bases at V and 3 bases at J, leaving 5 bases unmatched. This CDR3 is 13 amino acids long. The CDR3 sequence is CASRRDRVYEQYF. CDR3 in DNA: TGTGCCAGCAGACGGGACAGAGTCTACGAGCAGTACTTC.

This clone turned up a few times. This rearrangement joins TRBV28 to TRBJ2-7, with 9 bases identical to TRBD2. Germline lookup yields CDR1 MDHEN and CDR2 SYDVKM. The J segment lost 4 bases and the V segment lost 11 bases, leaving 6 bases of the junction unmatched. The CDR3 spans 12 residues. The CDR3 loop is CAHSGSWYEQYF. The CDR3 bases are TGTGCCCATAGCGGGAGCTGGTACGAGCAGTACTTC. Together with reference TRBV28 and TRBJ2-7, the CDR3 gives the full variable domain: DVKVTQSSRYLVKRTGEKVFLECVQDMDHENMFWYRQDPGLGLRLIYFSYDVKMKEKGDIPEGYSVSREKKERFSLILESASTNQTSMYLCAHSGSWYEQYFGPGTRLTVT.

This sequence joins TRBV29-1 and TRBJ2-7; TRBD2 matches at 13 bases. V was pared by 0 bases and J by 0 bases, with 5 bases of the junction left unmatched. The CDR3 extends over 17 amino acids. Germline CDR1 SQVTM, CDR2 ANQGSEA. The CDR3 protein is CSVEDPGLAGYSYEQYF. The CDR3, as DNA: TGCAGCGTTGAAGATCCGGGACTAGCGGGGTACTCCTACGAGCAGTACTTC.

As regards this clone: The DNA is omitted, as the CDR3 cannot be located on it reliably, and the CDR3 follows TCRdb's listing. V usage is TRBV27 and J usage is TRBJ2-2; TRBD2, the table's D call, was not compared with the DNA. Germline V gene sequence: CDR1 MNHEY, CDR2 SMNVEV (reference sequence). The length of the CDR3 is 14 amino acids, counting both ends. The CDR3 region is CASSTSDFTGELFF.

This chain links TRBV5-1 with TRBJ1-2; D perhaps matches TRBD1 (6 bases). Germline CDR1 SGHRS, CDR2 YFSETQ. CDR3 length: 15 residues. The V and J ends lost 4 bases and 2 bases respectively, with 15 bases between them. Here the CDR3 reads CASSADRGQNYGYTF. The CDR3 bases are TGCGCCAGCAGCGCCGACCGAGGACAGAACTATGGCTACACCTTC.

This clone was detected only once. V and J are TRBV4-1 and TRBJ1-2; 9 bases are a match to TRBD1. CDR3 length: 17 amino acids. The V segment lost 3 bases and the J segment 4 bases; nucleotides outside the gene matches: 12. Germline CDR1 MGHRA, CDR2 YSYEKL. The CDR3 DNA reads as TGCGCCAGCAGCCAGGCCCCTGGCGGACAGGGGAGCTATGGCTACACCTTC. It translates to CASSQAPGGQGSYGYTF.

The chain recombines TRBV27 with TRBJ2-1, with TRBD1 as a possible D gene (5 bases). The V and J ends lost 6 bases and 7 bases respectively, with 10 bases between them. Germline loops: CDR1 MNHEY, CDR2 SMNVEV (reference sequence). This CDR3 has 12 residues. In DNA form, the CDR3 reads TGTGCCAGCAGAGACGACAGTAATGAGCAGTTCTTC. It is translated as CASRDDSNEQFF.

The rearrangement joins TRBV5-1 to TRBJ2-5; D may match TRBD1 or TRBD2 (5 bases each). The CDR3 contains 13 residues. Between the trimmed V and J ends, which lost 2 bases and 5 bases, there was a span of 10 bases. Looked up from germline, CDR1 is SGHRS and CDR2 is YFSETQ. CDR3: CASSFSGAETQYF. In DNA, the CDR3 is TGCGCCAGCAGCTTCTCCGGGGCCGAGACCCAGTACTTC.

A single count supports this clone. This rearrangement joins TRBV7-2 to TRBJ2-7, with D perhaps matching TRBD1 (6 bases). Trimming left V 5 bases short and J 3 bases short, with 14 bases between. This CDR3 region has 14 residues. Germline V CDR1 and CDR2: SGHTA, FQGNSA. In DNA form, the CDR3 reads TGTGCCAGCAGCCAGGCCGGGACACTCTACGAGCAGTACTTC. It translates to CASSQAGTLYEQYF.

The chain is built from TRBV14 and TRBJ1-1, with D hard to call. CDR3 size: 12 residues. V lost 6 bases and J 0 bases, leaving 5 bases between the germline ends. Germline CDR1 reads SGHDN; CDR2 reads FVKESK. The CDR3 coding sequence is TGTGCCAGCAGAACCATGAACACTGAAGCTTTCTTT. Amino acids: CASRTMNTEAFF.

V is TRBV5-1 and J is TRBJ2-7; a weak D match, TRBD1 (7 bases). V shed 6 bases and J shed 0 bases, with 19 bases lying between them. Germline V gene sequence: CDR1 SGHRS, CDR2 YFSETQ. CDR3 size: 16 residues. The CDR3 loop reads CASKEGLRDSSYEQYF. DNA of the CDR3: TGCGCCAGCAAGGAGGGCCTACGGGACAGCTCCTACGAGCAGTACTTC. Full variable domain (rest looked up from reference TRBV5-1 and TRBJ2-7): KAGVTQTPRYLIKTRGQQVTLSCSPISGHRSVSWYQQTPGQGLQFLFEYFSETQRNKGNFPGRFSGRQFSNSRSEMNVSTLELGDSALYLCASKEGLRDSSYEQYFGPGTRLTVT.

This clone was detected a few times. The V call is TRBV25-1, the J call TRBJ2-7, with 9 bases aligning to TRBD1. CDR1 is MGHDK, CDR2 SYGVNS, per germline. Trimming cost V 6 bases and J 4 bases; bases outside gene matches: 7. The CDR3 has 14 residues. The CDR3 sequence: CASRASTGGYEQYF. In nucleotides, the CDR3 is TGTGCCAGCAGAGCTTCGACAGGGGGGTACGAGCAGTACTTC.

The chain is built from TRBV6-1 and TRBJ2-5, with D perhaps TRBD2 (5 bases). CDR3 length: 11 amino acids. V gave up 6 bases and J gave up 5 bases, with 7 bases separating them. Germline V gene data show CDR1 as MNHNS and CDR2 as SASEGT. DNA for the CDR3: TGTGCCAGCAGGTCGGGGGAGACCCAGTACTTC. As protein: CASRSGETQYF.

The rearrangement links TRBV7-9 to TRBJ2-1; 14 bases are a match to TRBD2. Germline CDR1 and CDR2: SEHNR and FQNEAQ (reference sequence). This CDR3 has 19 residues. J was trimmed by 4 bases and V by 5 bases; bases with no gene match: 13. The CDR3 is CASSPGLAGDPASYNEQFF. CDR3 DNA sequence: TGTGCCAGCAGCCCGGGACTAGCGGGAGATCCTGCCTCTTACAATGAGCAGTTCTTC.

J is TRBJ1-4 and V is TRBV10-3; D possibly corresponds to TRBD1 (6 bases). Germline V gives CDR1 ENHRY, CDR2 SYGVKD. This CDR3 spans 17 amino acids. Trimming cost V 3 bases and J 1 base, with 15 bases left between them. The CDR3 region is CAISDRGRVGTNEKLFF. CDR3 DNA sequence: TGTGCCATCAGTGATCGGGGGCGCGTAGGAACTAATGAAAAACTGTTTTTT.

The chain recombines TRBV19 with TRBJ2-5; TRBD1 is a possible D gene (5 bases). The germline gives CDR1 LNHDA, CDR2 SQIVND (reference sequence). The V gene lost 7 bases and the J gene lost 2 bases, with 11 bases spanning the gap. The CDR3 has 13 residues. The CDR3 nucleotides read TGTGCCAGTAATCAGGGCCGGCAAGAGACCCAGTACTTC. The encoded protein is CASNQGRQETQYF. Full variable domain (rest looked up from reference TRBV19 and TRBJ2-5): DGGITQSPKYLFRKEGQNVTLSCEQNLNHDAMYWYRQDPGQGLRLIYYSQIVNDFQKGDIAEGYSVSREKKESFPLTVTSAQKNPTAFYLCASNQGRQETQYFGPGTRLLVL.

This chain uses TRBV19 with TRBJ2-7; the D gene is possibly TRBD2 (6 bases). CDR1 is LNHDA and CDR2 is SQIVND in the germline V gene (reference sequence). Between the trimmed V and J ends, which lost 3 bases and 6 bases, there was a span of 12 bases. CDR3 size: 13 residues. This CDR3 reads CASSMEGLTEQYF. CDR3 bases: TGTGCCAGTAGTATGGAGGGGTTAACCGAGCAGTACTTC.

J is TRBJ2-1 and V is TRBV5-6; TRBD2 aligns across 7 bases. V gave up 3 bases and J gave up 9 bases; unmatched junction bases: 0. The CDR3 is 11 residues long. The germline V gene has CDR1 SGHDT and CDR2 YYEEEE. CDR3 sequence reads: CASSWGGEQFF. CDR3 DNA: TGTGCCAGCAGCTGGGGGGGTGAGCAGTTCTTC. Using reference TRBV5-6 and TRBJ2-1 for the parts outside the CDR3, the full variable domain is DAGVTQSPTHLIKTRGQQVTLRCSPKSGHDTVSWYQQALGQGPQFIFQYYEEEERQRGNFPDRFSGHQFPNYSSELNVNALLLGDSALYLCASSWGGEQFFGPGTRLTVL.

This chain joins TRBV30 and TRBJ1-6; tentative D call: TRBD1 (5 bases). CDR1 is GTSNPN, CDR2 SVGIG, per germline (reference sequence). CDR3 length: 15 amino acids. The V end lost 2 bases, the J end lost 5 bases, and 13 bases lay between the germline ends. CDR3 sequence (DNA): TGTGCCTGGAGTTCGGGGGTAGTAAATAATTCACCCCTCCACTTT. Translation: CAWSSGVVNNSPLHF. The variable domain in full, completed from reference TRBV30 and TRBJ1-6, reads SQTIHQWPATLVQPVGSPLSLECTVEGTSNPNLYWYRQAAGRGLQLLFYSVGIGQISSEVPQNLSASRPQDRQFILSSKKLLLSDSGFYLCAWSSGVVNNSPLHFGNGTRLTVT.

The genes are TRBV7-2 and TRBJ2-1; TRBD2 agrees at 10 bases. This CDR3 region has 16 residues. J gave up 4 bases and V 0 bases, and 3 bases lay outside the gene matches. Germline V gene lookup returns CDR1 SGHTA and CDR2 FQGNSA. CDR3 in DNA: TGTGCCAGCAGCTTAGCGGGGACTAGCGCTTACAATGAGCAGTTCTTC. Translating gives CASSLAGTSAYNEQFF.

The genes are TRBV28 and TRBJ1-1; the D gene is possibly TRBD1 (5 bases). V was pared by 10 bases and J by 6 bases, with 27 bases between. CDR1 is MDHEN and CDR2 is SYDVKM in the germline V gene. The CDR3 contains 16 residues. CDR3 residues: CATATPVQDIVAEAFF. The CDR3 nucleotides are TGTGCCACCGCTACTCCCGTACAGGATATAGTCGCTGAAGCTTTCTTT. The full variable domain, its missing parts supplied by reference TRBV28 and TRBJ1-1, is DVKVTQSSRYLVKRTGEKVFLECVQDMDHENMFWYRQDPGLGLRLIYFSYDVKMKEKGDIPEGYSVSREKKERFSLILESASTNQTSMYLCATATPVQDIVAEAFFGQGTRLTVV.

In this sample, this clone turned up once. The rearrangement joins TRBV5-1 to TRBJ2-5; a weak D match, TRBD2 (6 bases). Germline CDR1 reads SGHRS; CDR2 reads YFSETQ. V lost 4 bases, J lost 4 bases, and 14 bases lay in between. The CDR3 runs to 14 residues. CDR3 sequence: CASSVAGTGETQYF. The CDR3 DNA follows: TGCGCCAGCAGCGTTGCGGGGACGGGAGAGACCCAGTACTTC.

The chain recombines TRBV9 with TRBJ2-1, with 7 bases matching TRBD2. With V trimmed by 4 bases and J by 2 bases, 6 bases remained unmatched. The CDR3 extends over 15 amino acids. Germline loops: CDR1 SGDLS, CDR2 YYNGEE. CDR3 DNA sequence: TGTGCCAGCAGCCCCGGGCTAGCGGCCTACAATGAGCAGTTCTTC. Protein product: CASSPGLAAYNEQFF.

The chain links TRBV5-1 to TRBJ2-7; D is perhaps TRBD2 (5 bases). CDR1 and CDR2 from the germline V gene are SGHRS and YFSETQ. Trimming cost V 1 base and J 0 bases, with 11 bases left between them. This CDR3 is 15 amino acids long. The CDR3 loop reads CASSLFSGPSYEQYF. The CDR3 coding sequence is TGCGCCAGCAGCTTGTTCAGCGGCCCCTCCTACGAGCAGTACTTC.

The CDR3 loop is CASRLAGQGARNTEAFF. The CDR3 DNA follows: TGTGCAAGTCGCTTAGCGGGACAGGGGGCAAGAAACACTGAAGCTTTCTTT. The chain couples TRBV12-2 to TRBJ1-1; TRBD1, as called in the table, went unchecked against the DNA. TRBV12-2 is a listed pseudogene. This CDR3 contains 17 residues.

In its sample, this clone was seen once. This rearrangement joins TRBV4-3 to TRBJ1-4, with 7 bases aligning to TRBD1. Germline V CDR1 and CDR2: LGHNA, YSLEER. Trimming cost V 0 bases and J 8 bases; bases outside gene matches: 12. The CDR3 is 17 amino acids. The CDR3 loop reads CASSQEGGSGTDEKLFF. Here the CDR3 DNA reads TGCGCCAGCAGCCAAGAAGGGGGGAGCGGGACAGACGAAAAACTGTTTTTT.

This chain uses TRBV4-3 with TRBJ1-2, with D possibly matching TRBD1 (6 bases). Germline V lookup: CDR1 LGHNA, CDR2 YSLEER. V was cut by 1 base and J by 5 bases, with 14 bases left in between. This CDR3 contains 15 residues. The CDR3 sequence: CASSQGGRGGYGYTF. The CDR3 nucleotides read TGCGCCAGCAGCCAAGGGGGCAGGGGAGGATATGGCTACACCTTC.

The J gene is TRBJ2-1, the V gene TRBV5-6, with D perhaps matching TRBD1 (6 bases). The CDR3 covers 14 residues. Trimming took off 2 bases at V and 4 bases at J, with 10 bases between the two ends. CDR1 is SGHDT, CDR2 YYEEEE, per germline. Here the CDR3 reads CASSFQGPYNEQFF. For the CDR3, the DNA is TGTGCCAGCAGCTTTCAGGGGCCATACAATGAGCAGTTCTTC.